Each of the 19 T cell receptor beta chains below was sequenced from the same sample in a study of cytomegalovirus exposure and HLA in healthy donors. Use of 60 Vbeta and 13 Jbeta primers characterized the PCR. Using immunoSEQ multiplex PCR, the repertoire was profiled, and TCRdb retains in-frame clones only, with some absent. The sample shows roughly 200,000 clones, roughly 85% of them seen only once. The sample was PBMCs. All receptors derive from a woman aged 50 to 60 in good health and CMV-seronegative.

The J gene is TRBJ1-5, the V gene TRBV5-6, with D possibly being TRBD1 (5 bases). Germline-derived CDR1 and CDR2 are SGHDT and YYEEEE. Between the trimmed V and J ends, which lost 4 bases and 2 bases, there was a span of 16 bases. CDR3 length equals 16 residues. The CDR3 coding sequence is TGTGCCAGCAGCAGTTGGGGGGACTACGGCAATCAGCCCCAGCATTTT. This encodes CASSSWGDYGNQPQHF.

The chain is built from TRBV28 and TRBJ2-1; TRBD2 matches at 7 bases. CDR3 size: 16 residues. Germline V gene lookup returns CDR1 MDHEN and CDR2 SYDVKM. After removal of 1 base from V and 5 bases from J, the junction contained 8 bases not matched to a gene. Here the CDR3 DNA reads TGTGCCAGCAGTTTATATGTCGCAGCGGGACACAATGAGCAGTTCTTC. It translates to CASSLYVAAGHNEQFF. Drawing the rest from reference TRBV28 and TRBJ2-1, the complete variable domain is DVKVTQSSRYLVKRTGEKVFLECVQDMDHENMFWYRQDPGLGLRLIYFSYDVKMKEKGDIPEGYSVSREKKERFSLILESASTNQTSMYLCASSLYVAAGHNEQFFGPGTRLTVL.

The chain joins TRBV7-9 to TRBJ1-5; 8 positions match TRBD1. V shed 1 base, J shed 6 bases, and the junction held 5 bases outside the gene matches. Germline CDR1 SEHNR, CDR2 FQNEAQ (reference sequence). This CDR3 spans 15 amino acids. The CDR3 DNA follows: TGTGCCAGCAGCTTAGGGACAGGGAACAGTCAGCCCCAGCATTTT. Protein product: CASSLGTGNSQPQHF.

The chain couples TRBV29-1 to TRBJ2-3, with TRBD2 matching 10 bases. The germline gives CDR1 SQVTM, CDR2 ANQGSEA. J lost 2 bases, V lost 4 bases, and 3 bases had no gene match. The CDR3 has 14 residues. The CDR3 protein is CSVGSGRDTDTQYF. The CDR3 DNA reads as TGCAGCGTTGGCAGCGGGAGGGACACAGATACGCAGTATTTT.

Only one count was recorded for this clone. The chain couples TRBV28 to TRBJ2-7, with D perhaps matching TRBD2 (6 bases). Trimming cost V 5 bases and J 4 bases, with 15 bases left between them. Germline lookup yields CDR1 MDHEN and CDR2 SYDVKM. CDR3 size: 14 residues. In DNA form, the CDR3 reads TGTGCCAGCAGTACCCCTGCGGGGAAATACGAGCAGTACTTC. Translating it yields CASSTPAGKYEQYF.

The chain carries TRBV9 and TRBJ1-3, with D uncertain. CDR1 and CDR2 from the germline V gene are SGDLS and YYNGEE. CDR3 length equals 17 residues. V was pared by 1 base and J by 4 bases, with 18 bases between. CDR3 region: CASSVSPPPSRGNTIYF. CDR3 DNA: TGTGCCAGCAGCGTAAGCCCCCCCCCTTCTAGGGGAAACACCATATATTTT.

The chain links TRBV19 to TRBJ2-5, with 9 bases aligning to TRBD2. This CDR3 contains 15 residues. V lost 7 bases and J lost 5; bases outside the gene matches: 11. Germline CDR1 and CDR2: LNHDA and SQIVND (reference sequence). The CDR3 region is CASTRVAGVMETQYF. The DNA for the CDR3 is TGTGCCAGTACTAGGGTAGCGGGAGTAATGGAGACCCAGTACTTC.

The rearrangement links TRBV15 to TRBJ2-2; 8 bases agree with TRBD1. Germline values: CDR1 LNHNV, CDR2 YYDKDF (reference sequence). After removal of 7 bases from V and 4 bases from J, the junction contained 5 bases not matched to a gene. This CDR3 spans 14 amino acids. The CDR3: CATNAGQVTGELFF. The CDR3 DNA reads TGTGCCACCAACGCGGGACAGGTCACCGGGGAGCTGTTTTTT. Full variable domain (remainder filled in from reference TRBV15 and TRBJ2-2): DAMVIQNPRYQVTQFGKPVTLSCSQTLNHNVMYWYQQKSSQAPKLLFHYYDKDFNNEADTPDNFQSRRPNTSFCFLDIRSPGLGDTAMYLCATNAGQVTGELFFGEGSRLTVL.

The chain uses TRBV27 and TRBJ2-5, with a possible D match to TRBD2 (5 bases). The CDR3 length is 15 residues. The V gene lost 8 bases and the J gene lost 2 bases, with 18 bases spanning the gap. Germline lookup yields CDR1 MNHEY and CDR2 SMNVEV (reference sequence). The CDR3 loop reads CASAAREFGQETQYF. The CDR3 DNA reads as TGTGCCAGCGCTGCGAGGGAGTTTGGGCAAGAGACCCAGTACTTC.

The chain links TRBV7-2 to TRBJ2-1, with D perhaps TRBD1 (5 bases). The CDR3 totals 13 residues. Deletions cut 1 base from V and 11 bases from J, with 12 bases between. CDR1 is SGHTA, CDR2 FQGNSA, per germline. The CDR3 reads CASSLDRTNKQFF. CDR3 sequence (DNA): TGTGCCAGCAGCTTAGATCGGACAAATAAGCAGTTCTTC.

This clone was counted a few times. The chain recombines TRBV4-1 with TRBJ2-2; D may be TRBD2 (6 bases). The V gene lost 7 bases and the J gene lost 1 base, with 19 bases spanning the gap. CDR1 and CDR2 (germline): MGHRA, YSYEKL. This CDR3 comprises 17 residues. The CDR3 nucleotides are TGCGCCAGCACCCGGGAGAAAGGGAACTTGAACACCGGGGAGCTGTTTTTT. This sequence encodes CASTREKGNLNTGELFF.

This clone was found a few times. This sequence joins TRBV6-5 and TRBJ1-5, with 9 bases identical to TRBD1. The junction had 5 bases not matched to a gene; V was cut back by 6 bases and J by 2 bases. Germline V gives CDR1 MNHEY, CDR2 SVGAGI. The length of the CDR3 is 15 residues. This chain's CDR3 is CASRPRTGGNQPQHF. CDR3 nucleotide sequence: TGTGCCAGCAGGCCTCGGACAGGGGGCAATCAGCCCCAGCATTTT.

V gene TRBV11-2 combines with J gene TRBJ2-1, with unresolved D. The V and J ends lost 3 bases and 9 bases respectively, with 6 bases between them. The CDR3 sequence is 11 residues long. Germline lookup yields CDR1 SGHAT and CDR2 FQNNGV. The CDR3 loop is CASSFGCEQFF. The CDR3 region has the DNA TGTGCCAGCAGCTTCGGTTGTGAGCAGTTCTTC.

The chain employs TRBV27 and TRBJ2-1; maybe TRBD2 (5 bases). The CDR3 runs to 13 residues. Germline V CDR1 and CDR2: MNHEY, SMNVEV (reference sequence). The V and J ends lost 5 bases and 6 bases respectively, with 11 bases between them. The CDR3 DNA is TGTGCCAGCAGTGCAACTAGTATCAATGAGCAGTTCTTC. Its translation: CASSATSINEQFF.

This chain links TRBV27 with TRBJ1-5; perhaps TRBD1 as D (5 bases). The CDR3 contains 17 residues. Trimming left V 7 bases short and J 2 bases short, with 21 bases between. Looked up from germline, CDR1 is MNHEY and CDR2 is SMNVEV (reference sequence). CDR3 nucleotide sequence: TGTGCCAGCACCTCTCTCGGGGGATATGGGGGCAATCAGCCCCAGCATTTT. It translates to CASTSLGGYGGNQPQHF.

The chain couples TRBV7-2 to TRBJ1-1; D remains unclear. CDR3 length equals 14 residues. Deletions cut 5 bases from V and 0 bases from J, with 10 bases between. Germline-derived CDR1 and CDR2 are SGHTA and FQGNSA. The CDR3: CASSPRFMNTEAFF. In DNA form, the CDR3 reads TGTGCCAGCAGCCCCCGGTTCATGAACACTGAAGCTTTCTTT.

This chain joins TRBV4-3 and TRBJ2-7, with 7 bases that match TRBD2. Germline V gene sequence: CDR1 LGHNA, CDR2 YSLEER. V gave up 1 base and J gave up 0 bases; unmatched junction bases: 6. The CDR3 length is 16 residues. CDR3 region: CASSQAVTGGSYEQYF. The DNA of the CDR3 is TGCGCCAGCAGCCAAGCGGTGACGGGAGGCTCCTACGAGCAGTACTTC.

The chain is built from TRBV5-6 and TRBJ2-5; a possible D gene is TRBD2 (5 bases). V lost 4 bases and J lost 4, with 23 bases in between. Germline lookup yields CDR1 SGHDT and CDR2 YYEEEE. CDR3 length: 17 amino acids. The CDR3 loop reads CASSLGKRWFARETQYF. The CDR3 DNA sequence: TGTGCCAGCAGCCTCGGGAAGAGATGGTTCGCAAGAGAGACCCAGTACTTC.

V gene TRBV19 combines with J gene TRBJ2-1, with 7 bases fitting TRBD1. With 1 base clipped from V and 4 bases from J, the junction kept 4 bases outside the gene matches. This CDR3 comprises 15 residues. Per the germline V gene, CDR1 is LNHDA and CDR2 is SQIVND (reference sequence). CDR3 region: CASSIGTGLYNEQFF. CDR3 nucleotides: TGTGCCAGTAGTATAGGGACAGGCTTATACAATGAGCAGTTCTTC.